This is a list of T cell receptor beta chains from one sample in a study of technical replicates of blood from several donors. Some clones are missing from TCRdb's copy, which holds only in-frame ones; the method was immunoSEQ multiplex PCR. The table shows 60,000 to 95,000 clones, with about nine tenths occurring only once. The material sequenced was T cells isolated from PBMCs. The source of these receptors is a human donor in good health. Some clones in this sample may be carry-over from other donors' samples. Each CDR3 is given with its conserved first and last residue. The D gene is left open where the match is weak. For some rows the clone size is stated as once, few or many, or as a class when expanded; others skip it.

V,J,size,D,CDR3,DNA
TRBV20-1,TRBJ2-7,NA,NA,CSATKSELSYF,TGCAGTGCTACCAAATCCGAACTTTCGTACTTC
TRBV9,TRBJ2-2,once,TRBD2,CASSAGGNTGELFF,TGTGCCAGCAGCGCGGGGGGGAACACCGGGGAGCTGTTTTTT
TRBV5-4,TRBJ2-1,NA,TRBD2,CASSLVLAGVGEQFF,TGTGCCAGCAGCTTGGTACTAGCGGGAGTTGGAGAGCAGTTCTTC
TRBV29-1,TRBJ2-7,NA,NA,CSVGLDTTYEQYF,TGCAGCGTTGGCCTGGACACAACCTACGAGCAGTACTTC
TRBV5-6,TRBJ1-5,NA,TRBD1,CASSSDRALYSNQPQHF,TGTGCCAGCAGCTCAGACAGGGCCCTTTATAGCAATCAGCCCCAGCATTTT
TRBV2,TRBJ2-2,NA,NA,CASRTDYAGELFF,TGTGCCAGCAGGACTGATTATGCGGGGGAGCTGTTTTTT
TRBV19,TRBJ2-5,NA,TRBD2,CASSIRREGPSTQYF,TGTGCCAGTAGTATAAGGCGGGAGGGCCCGTCGACCCAGTACTTC
TRBV28,TRBJ1-3,NA,NA,CASSLLAAGALRDTIYF,TGTGCCAGCAGTTTACTTGCGGCAGGGGCCTTAAGAGACACCATATATTTT
TRBV25-1,TRBJ2-2,once,TRBD1,CASSPGTGTGELFF,TGTGCCAGCAGTCCCGGGACAGGGACCGGGGAGCTGTTTTTT
TRBV9,TRBJ2-3,NA,TRBD2,CASSVEGLAGAGDTQYF,TGTGCCAGCAGCGTAGAGGGACTAGCGGGGGCAGGAGATACGCAGTATTTT
TRBV5-4,TRBJ2-2,NA,NA,CASSFNGRGAGELFF,TGTGCCAGCAGCTTTAATGGCAGGGGGGCCGGGGAGCTGTTTTTT
TRBV9,TRBJ1-5,NA,NA,CASSVGGASNQPQHF,TGTGCCAGCAGCGTGGGGGGGGCCAGCAATCAGCCCCAGCATTTT
TRBV29-1,TRBJ1-1,once,TRBD1,CSGAGTGTEALF,TGCAGCGGTGCCGGGACAGGAACCGAAGCTCTCTTT
TRBV7-9,TRBJ2-7,NA,NA,CASSNDPQDEQYF,TGTGCCAGCAGCAACGACCCACAGGACGAGCAGTACTTC
TRBV28,TRBJ1-1,NA,NA,CASANQGPNTEAFF,TGTGCCAGCGCAAATCAGGGGCCGAACACTGAAGCTTTCTTT
TRBV4-1,TRBJ2-7,once,TRBD2,CASSQETAGGHEQYF,TGCGCCAGCAGCCAAGAAACGGCGGGAGGACACGAGCAGTACTTC
TRBV4-2,TRBJ2-3,NA,TRBD2,CASSPRTSGNTDTQYF,TGTGCCAGCAGCCCAAGGACTAGCGGGAACACAGATACGCAGTATTTT
TRBV19,TRBJ1-5,NA,NA,CASSIEERDNQPQHF,TGTGCCAGTAGTATAGAGGAGAGGGACAATCAGCCCCAGCATTTT
TRBV7-3,TRBJ2-5,NA,TRBD2,CASSPGGGLAETQYF,TGTGCCAGCAGCCCTGGGGGCGGACTAGCCGAGACCCAGTACTTC
TRBV6-5,TRBJ2-5,NA,NA,CASSYGALQETQYF,TGTGCCAGCAGTTACGGGGCGCTCCAAGAGACCCAGTACTTC
TRBV5-1,TRBJ2-1,NA,NA,CASSFDSYNEQFF,TGCGCCAGCAGCTTCGACAGCTACAATGAGCAGTTCTTC
TRBV28,TRBJ1-2,few,NA,CASSLVEGAQGYTF,TGTGCCAGCAGTTTAGTGGAGGGCGCTCAAGGCTACACCTTC
TRBV5-1,TRBJ1-5,NA,NA,CASSPTGGPGQPQHF,TGCGCCAGCAGCCCGACGGGGGGGCCGGGGCAGCCCCAGCATTTT
TRBV6-6,TRBJ2-2,NA,TRBD2,CASSPLALANTGELFF,TGTGCCAGCAGTCCACTAGCGCTTGCGAACACCGGGGAGCTGTTTTTT